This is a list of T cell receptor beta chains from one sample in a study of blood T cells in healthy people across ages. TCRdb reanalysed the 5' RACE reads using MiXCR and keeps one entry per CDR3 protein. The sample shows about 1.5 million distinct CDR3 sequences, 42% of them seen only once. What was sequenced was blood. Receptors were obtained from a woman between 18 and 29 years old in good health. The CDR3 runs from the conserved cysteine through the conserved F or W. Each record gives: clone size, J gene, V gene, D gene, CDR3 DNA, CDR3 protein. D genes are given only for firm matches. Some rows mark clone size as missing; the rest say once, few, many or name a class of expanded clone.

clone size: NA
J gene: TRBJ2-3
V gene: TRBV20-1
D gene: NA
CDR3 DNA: TGTAGTGCTAGAGATCCTTCAAGCTCCCCGGATACGCAGTATTTT
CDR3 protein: CSARDPSSSPDTQYF

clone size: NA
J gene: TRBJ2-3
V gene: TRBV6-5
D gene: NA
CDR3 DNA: TGTGCCAGCAGTTACTCGAATACGCAGTATTTT
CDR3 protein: CASSYSNTQYF

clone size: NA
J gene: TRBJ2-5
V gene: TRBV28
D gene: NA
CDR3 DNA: TGTGCCAGCGCAAGAACTCGGCAGTACTTC
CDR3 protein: CASARTRQYF

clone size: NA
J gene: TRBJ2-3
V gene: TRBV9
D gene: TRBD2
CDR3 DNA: TGTGCCAGCAGCGTCCACCGCGGGGGAGGAGCGCCAGATACGCAGTATTTT
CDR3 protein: CASSVHRGGGAPDTQYF

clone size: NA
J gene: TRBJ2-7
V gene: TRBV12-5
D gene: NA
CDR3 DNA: TGTGCTAGTGGTTTGGGAACGAAGACCTACGAGCAGTACTTC
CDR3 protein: CASGLGTKTYEQYF

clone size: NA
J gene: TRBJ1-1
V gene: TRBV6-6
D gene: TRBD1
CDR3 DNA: TGTGCCAGCACCTTGGGACAGAGACCGAACACTGAAGCTTTCTTT
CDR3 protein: CASTLGQRPNTEAFF

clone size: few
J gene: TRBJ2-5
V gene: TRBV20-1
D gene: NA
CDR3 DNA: TGCAGAGCAGCGCGGACTCAAGAGACCCAGTACTTC
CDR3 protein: CRAARTQETQYF

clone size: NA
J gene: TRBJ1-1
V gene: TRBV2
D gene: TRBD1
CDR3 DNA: TGTGCCAGCATCCGGGACAGGGGGCTCGCTGAAGCTTTCTTT
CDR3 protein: CASIRDRGLAEAFF

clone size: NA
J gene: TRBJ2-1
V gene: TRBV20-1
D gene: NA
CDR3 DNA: TGCAGTGCCAGCGGGACAACCCCCTCCAATGAGCAGTTCTTC
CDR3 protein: CSASGTTPSNEQFF

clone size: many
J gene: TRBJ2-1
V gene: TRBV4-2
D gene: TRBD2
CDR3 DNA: TGTGCCAGCAGCCAAGATCCTTTCACTACAGGTACTAGCGGGCCGTCTGGCAATGAGCAGTTCTTC
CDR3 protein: CASSQDPFTTGTSGPSGNEQFF

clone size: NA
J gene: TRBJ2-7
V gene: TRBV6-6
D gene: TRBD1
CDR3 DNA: TGTGCCAGCAGTGTCCCCCGGGACAGGTCCTACGAGCAGTACTTC
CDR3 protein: CASSVPRDRSYEQYF

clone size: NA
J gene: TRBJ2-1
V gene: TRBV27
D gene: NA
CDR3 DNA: TGTGCCACCCGGGGCAACAGCTTAGGGTCCTACAATGAGCAGTTCTTC
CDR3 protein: CATRGNSLGSYNEQFF

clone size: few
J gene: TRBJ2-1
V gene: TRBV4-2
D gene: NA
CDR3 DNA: TGTGCCAGCAAATTCCCGGGAGACGGGGACAATGAGCAGTTCTTC
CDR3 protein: CASKFPGDGDNEQFF

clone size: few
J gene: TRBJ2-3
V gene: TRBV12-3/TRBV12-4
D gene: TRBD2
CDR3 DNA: TGTGCCAGCAGTAACCTCGGGGGCAGAAATAGACTAGCGACGTCCACAGATACGCAGTATTTT
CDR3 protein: CASSNLGGRNRLATSTDTQYF

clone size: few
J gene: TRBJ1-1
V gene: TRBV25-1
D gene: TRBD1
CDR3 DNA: TGTGCCAGCACCCAGGGGGGCGAAACTGAAGCTTTCTTT
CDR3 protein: CASTQGGETEAFF

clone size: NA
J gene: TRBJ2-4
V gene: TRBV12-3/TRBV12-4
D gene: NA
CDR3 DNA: TGTGCCAGCAGTTTTCGTGAGGTTAGCATTCAGTACTTC
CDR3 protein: CASSFREVSIQYF

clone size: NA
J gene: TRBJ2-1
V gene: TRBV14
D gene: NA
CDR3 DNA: TGTGCCAGCAGCCAAGATGAGGGAAATTATGGAATATACAATGAGCAGTTCTTC
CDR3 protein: CASSQDEGNYGIYNEQFF

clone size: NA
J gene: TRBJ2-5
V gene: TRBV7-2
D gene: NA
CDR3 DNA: TGTGCCAGCAGCTTGGTGACAGGCTACAATGAGCAGTACTTC
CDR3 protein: CASSLVTGYNEQYF

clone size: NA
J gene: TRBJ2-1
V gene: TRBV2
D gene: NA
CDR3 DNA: TGTGCCCCGGGGCTAGACAATGAGCAGTTCTTC
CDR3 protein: CAPGLDNEQFF

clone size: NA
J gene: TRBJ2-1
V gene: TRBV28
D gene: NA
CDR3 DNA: TGTGCCAGCAGTAATCCGGGACACCTCCAAGAGACCCAGTTCTTC
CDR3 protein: CASSNPGHLQETQFF